This T cell receptor beta chain was retrieved from a study of TIL therapy for anti-PD-1-resistant metastatic lung cancer. Study in general: Patients then received nivolumab; progressors got lymphodepletion, TIL and IL-2. Study-level results: Treatment-naive, never-smoker and oncogene-addicted patients were overrepresented in this highly selected cohort. TIL clonotype persistence in blood showed no apparent association with response.

Germline V CDR1 and CDR2: LNHNV, YYDKDF (reference sequence). The V gene lost 1 base and the J gene lost 0 bases, with 7 bases spanning the gap. The CDR3 consists of 14 residues. The immunoSEQ assay was v3. Generated by immunoSEQ multiplex PCR, the TCRdb table keeps only in-frame clones and is missing some. In the table there are about 59,000 clones, less than 75% of which are singletons. In regard to this clone: Its antigen is currently unknown.

The time point: pre-treatment sample, taken before nivolumab and TIL therapy. Enrollment ran from October 2017 to early 2020. The chain employs TRBV15 and TRBJ2-7; D assignment may be TRBD1 or TRBD2 (5 bases each). The TCR was taken from a person aged 25-80 years with non-small cell lung cancer. The sequences come from blood, collected at baseline. The CDR3 coding sequence is TGTGCCACCAGCAGAGGGGGGAGCTCCTACGAGCAGTACTTC. Amino acids: CATSRGGSSYEQYF.